Only one count was recorded for the clone carrying this TCR beta chain. This specimen comes from a study of blood T cell repertoires in COVID-19. Across the whole study: Sites across the United States, Italy and Spain contributed samples from acute and convalescent COVID-19. The cDNA or gDNA used as material had been derived from T cells, B-cell-depleted T cells, or PBMCs.

Under the authors' procedure: Estimation of nucleated cell counts was performed using reference gene primer amplification. Some clones are missing from TCRdb's copy, which holds only in-frame ones; the method was immunoSEQ multiplex PCR. V and J calls and clone size are copied from that table; D and trimming were computed from the DNA. The repertoire consists of 150,000 to 200,000 clones, with around nine tenths occurring once and the leading ten covering around a fifth. V was clipped by 6 bases and J by 6 bases, with 14 bases between them. The CDR3 sequence is 14 residues long. Per germline, CDR1 SEHNR and CDR2 FQNEAQ (reference sequence).

The sample taken for sequencing was peripheral blood. The sequence was collected from a man aged 55 to 69 with active or convalescent COVID-19. The chain employs TRBV7-9 and TRBJ2-2; the D gene is possibly TRBD1 (6 bases). CDR3 sequence: CASRLIQGSGELFF. Written as DNA, the CDR3 is TGTGCCAGCAGGCTCATCCAGGGGTCCGGGGAGCTGTTTTTT.